By share, the clone carrying this T cell receptor (beta chain) counts as medium-sized. The antigen is unknown. These data are taken from a study of OX40 agonist ivuxolimab in advanced cancers. As for the study in general: Of mixed ages from about 23 to 79 and averaging about 56 years, the group was roughly 85% male. Partial responses were recorded for three patients, including one with hepatocellular carcinoma and two with cutaneous melanoma.

General study findings and limits: CD8+ T cells were the subset that, on average, had more expanded clones than CD4+.

Measured with immunoSEQ multiplex PCR; TCRdb has only the in-frame clones, and not every one. Of 20,000 or so clones listed, 83% were seen once; the top ten hold around 20%. Sample: CD4+ or CD8+ T cells sorted from blood, taken in a trial of the OX40 agonist ivuxolimab. The clonotype originates from an adult with an advanced solid tumor such as melanoma, head and neck, liver or kidney cancer.

The CDR3 DNA is TGTGCCAGATTACCGGACAGGGGGCACGAGCAGTACTTC. Translated, it gives CARLPDRGHEQYF. J is TRBJ2-7 and V is TRBV27; 11 bases fit TRBD1. The V and J ends lost 9 bases and 5 bases, in that order; junction bases with no gene match: 6. Looked up from germline, CDR1 is MNHEY and CDR2 is SMNVEV (reference sequence). The CDR3 consists of 13 residues.